This T cell receptor beta chain originates from a study of blood T cell repertoires in COVID-19. On the study more broadly: T cells, B-cell-depleted T cells, or PBMCs provided the cDNA or gDNA that served as material.

This CDR3 is 18 amino acids long. Per the germline V gene, CDR1 is LNHDA and CDR2 is SQIVND (reference sequence). Trimming cost V 4 bases and J 7 bases, with 26 bases left between them. Participants were aged about 18 to 89 years from about 25 US areas. Exposed study participants had met a COVID-19 case within 2 weeks before entry. Original data processing: It was from reference gene primer amplification that nucleated cell counts were estimated. Clones were sequenced by immunoSEQ multiplex PCR, and TCRdb holds only the in-frame ones, with some missing. The DNA gave D and trimming, while V, J and clone size come from that table. This sample has 290,000 or so clones, with 80% to 85% found just once.

Specimen: PBMCs or T cells enriched from blood (not recorded which). The clonotype comes from a man aged 35-49 years who had been exposed to COVID-19. The chain has TRBV19 and TRBJ2-1; TRBD1 might be the D (9 bases). The CDR3 region is CASSTEGTGTRILNEQFF. CDR3 DNA sequence: TGTGCCAGTAGTACAGAGGGGACAGGGACTAGAATTTTGAATGAGCAGTTCTTC.